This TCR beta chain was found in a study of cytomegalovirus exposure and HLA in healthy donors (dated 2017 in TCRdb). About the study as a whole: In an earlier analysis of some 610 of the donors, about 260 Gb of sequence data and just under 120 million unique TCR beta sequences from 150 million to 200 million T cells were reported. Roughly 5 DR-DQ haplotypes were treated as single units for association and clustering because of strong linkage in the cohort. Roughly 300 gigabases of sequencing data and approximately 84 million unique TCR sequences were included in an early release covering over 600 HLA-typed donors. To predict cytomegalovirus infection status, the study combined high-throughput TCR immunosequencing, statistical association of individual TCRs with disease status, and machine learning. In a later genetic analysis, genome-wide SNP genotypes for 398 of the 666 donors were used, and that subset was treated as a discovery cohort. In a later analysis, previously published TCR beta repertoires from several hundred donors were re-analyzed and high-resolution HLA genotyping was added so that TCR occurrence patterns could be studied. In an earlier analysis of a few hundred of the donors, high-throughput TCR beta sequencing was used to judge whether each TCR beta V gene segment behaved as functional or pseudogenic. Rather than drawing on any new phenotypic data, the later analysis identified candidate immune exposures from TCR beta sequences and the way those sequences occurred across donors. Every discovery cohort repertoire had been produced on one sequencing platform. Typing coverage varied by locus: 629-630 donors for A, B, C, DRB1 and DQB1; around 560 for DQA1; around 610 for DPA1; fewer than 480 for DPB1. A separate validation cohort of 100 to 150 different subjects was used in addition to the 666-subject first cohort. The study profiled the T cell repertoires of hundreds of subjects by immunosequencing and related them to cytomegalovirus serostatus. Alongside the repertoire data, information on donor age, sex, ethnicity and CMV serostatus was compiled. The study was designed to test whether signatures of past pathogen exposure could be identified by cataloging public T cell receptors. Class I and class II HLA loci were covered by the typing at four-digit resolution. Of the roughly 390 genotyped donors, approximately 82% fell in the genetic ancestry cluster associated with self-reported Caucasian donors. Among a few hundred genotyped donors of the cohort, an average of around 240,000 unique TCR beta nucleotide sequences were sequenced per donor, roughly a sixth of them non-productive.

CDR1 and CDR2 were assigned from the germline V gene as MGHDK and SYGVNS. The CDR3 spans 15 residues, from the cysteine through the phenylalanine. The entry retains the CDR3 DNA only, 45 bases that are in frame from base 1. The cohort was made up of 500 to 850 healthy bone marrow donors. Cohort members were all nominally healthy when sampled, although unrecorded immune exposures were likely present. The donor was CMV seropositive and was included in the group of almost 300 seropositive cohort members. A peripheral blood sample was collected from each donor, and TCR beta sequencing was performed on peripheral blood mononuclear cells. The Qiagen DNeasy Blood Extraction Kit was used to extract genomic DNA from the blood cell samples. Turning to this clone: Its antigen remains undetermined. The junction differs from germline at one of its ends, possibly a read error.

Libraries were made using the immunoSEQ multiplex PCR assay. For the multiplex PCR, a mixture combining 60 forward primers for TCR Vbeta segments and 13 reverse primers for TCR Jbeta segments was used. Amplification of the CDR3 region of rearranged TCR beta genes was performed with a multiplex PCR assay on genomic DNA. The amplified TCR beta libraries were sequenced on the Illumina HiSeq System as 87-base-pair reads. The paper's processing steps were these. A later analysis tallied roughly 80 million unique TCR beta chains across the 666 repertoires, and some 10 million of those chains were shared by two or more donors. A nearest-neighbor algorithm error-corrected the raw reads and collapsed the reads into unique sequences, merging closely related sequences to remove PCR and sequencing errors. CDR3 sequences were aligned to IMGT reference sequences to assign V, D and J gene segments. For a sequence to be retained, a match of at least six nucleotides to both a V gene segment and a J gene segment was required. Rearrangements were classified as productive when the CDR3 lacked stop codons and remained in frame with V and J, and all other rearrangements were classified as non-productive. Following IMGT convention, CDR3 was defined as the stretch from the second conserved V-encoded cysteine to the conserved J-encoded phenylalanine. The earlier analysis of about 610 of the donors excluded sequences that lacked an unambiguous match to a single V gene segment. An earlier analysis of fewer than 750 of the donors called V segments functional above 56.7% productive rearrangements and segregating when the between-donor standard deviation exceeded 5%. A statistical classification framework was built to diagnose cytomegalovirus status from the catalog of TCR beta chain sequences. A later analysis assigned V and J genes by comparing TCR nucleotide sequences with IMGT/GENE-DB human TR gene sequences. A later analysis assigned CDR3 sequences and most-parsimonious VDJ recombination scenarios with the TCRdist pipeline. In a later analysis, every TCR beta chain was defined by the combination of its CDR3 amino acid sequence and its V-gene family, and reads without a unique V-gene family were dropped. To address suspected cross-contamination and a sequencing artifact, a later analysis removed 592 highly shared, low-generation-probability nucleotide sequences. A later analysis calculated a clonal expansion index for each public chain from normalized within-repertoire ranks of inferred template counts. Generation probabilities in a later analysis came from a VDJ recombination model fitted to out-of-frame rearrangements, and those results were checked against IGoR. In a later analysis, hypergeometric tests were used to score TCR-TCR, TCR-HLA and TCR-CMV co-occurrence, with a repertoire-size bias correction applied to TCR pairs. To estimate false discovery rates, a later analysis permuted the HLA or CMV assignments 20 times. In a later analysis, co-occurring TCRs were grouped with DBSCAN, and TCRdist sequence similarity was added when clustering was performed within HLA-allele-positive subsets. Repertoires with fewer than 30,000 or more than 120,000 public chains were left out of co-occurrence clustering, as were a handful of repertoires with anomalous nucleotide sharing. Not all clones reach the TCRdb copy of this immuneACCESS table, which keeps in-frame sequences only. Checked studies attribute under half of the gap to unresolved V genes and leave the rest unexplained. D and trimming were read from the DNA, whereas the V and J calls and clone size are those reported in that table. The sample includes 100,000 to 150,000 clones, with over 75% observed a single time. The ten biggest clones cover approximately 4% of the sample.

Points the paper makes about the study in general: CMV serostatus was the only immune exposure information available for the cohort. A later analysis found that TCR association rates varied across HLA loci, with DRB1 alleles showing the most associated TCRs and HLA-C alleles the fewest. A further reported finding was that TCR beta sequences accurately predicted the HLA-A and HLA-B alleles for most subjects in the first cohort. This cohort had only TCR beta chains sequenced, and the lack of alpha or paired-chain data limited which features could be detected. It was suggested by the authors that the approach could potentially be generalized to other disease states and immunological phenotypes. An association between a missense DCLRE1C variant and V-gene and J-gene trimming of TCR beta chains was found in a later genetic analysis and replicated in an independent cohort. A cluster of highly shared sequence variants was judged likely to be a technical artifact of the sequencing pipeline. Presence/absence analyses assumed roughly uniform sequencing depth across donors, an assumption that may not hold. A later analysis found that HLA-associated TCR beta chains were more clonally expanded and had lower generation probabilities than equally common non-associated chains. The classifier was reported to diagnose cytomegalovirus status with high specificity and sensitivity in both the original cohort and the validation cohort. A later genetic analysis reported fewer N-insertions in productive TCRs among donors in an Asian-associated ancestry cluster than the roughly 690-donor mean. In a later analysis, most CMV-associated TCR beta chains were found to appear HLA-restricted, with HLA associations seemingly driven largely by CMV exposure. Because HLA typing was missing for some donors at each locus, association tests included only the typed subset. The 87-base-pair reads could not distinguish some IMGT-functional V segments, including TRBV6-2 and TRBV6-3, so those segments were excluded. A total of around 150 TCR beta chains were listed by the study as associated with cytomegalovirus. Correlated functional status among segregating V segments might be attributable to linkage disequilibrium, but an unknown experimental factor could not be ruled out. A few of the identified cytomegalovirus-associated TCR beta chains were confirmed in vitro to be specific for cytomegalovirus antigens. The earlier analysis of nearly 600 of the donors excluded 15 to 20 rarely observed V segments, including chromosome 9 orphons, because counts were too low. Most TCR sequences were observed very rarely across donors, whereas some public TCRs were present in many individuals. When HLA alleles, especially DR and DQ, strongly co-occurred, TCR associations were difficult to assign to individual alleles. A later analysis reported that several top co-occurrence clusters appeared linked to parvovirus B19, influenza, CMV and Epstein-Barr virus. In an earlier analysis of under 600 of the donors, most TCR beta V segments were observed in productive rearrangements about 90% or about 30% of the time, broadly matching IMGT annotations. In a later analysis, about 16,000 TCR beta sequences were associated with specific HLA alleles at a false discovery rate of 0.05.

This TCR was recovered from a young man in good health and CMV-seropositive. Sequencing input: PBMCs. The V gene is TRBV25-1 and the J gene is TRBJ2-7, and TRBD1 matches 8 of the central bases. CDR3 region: CASSALTGDSSEQYF. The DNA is TGTGCCAGCAGTGCCCTGACAGGGGATTCCTCCGAGCAGTACTTC.